This note documents a single T cell receptor (beta chain) sequence. The data belong to a study of PD-L1 blockade in urothelial cancer. Study in general: Patients started atezolizumab around 2014, 1,200 mg intravenously every 3 weeks. Prior regimens of chemotherapy numbered 0 to 3 per patient.

The ends lost 6 bases at V and 1 base at J; junction bases unmatched: 3. The CDR3 contains 15 residues. From germline, CDR1 is SGHAT and CDR2 FQDESV (reference sequence). TCR analog templates of synthetic origin were spiked into each PCR. TCRdb's copy holds only in-frame clones and misses some; the assay was immunoSEQ multiplex PCR. The repertoire holds 50,000 to 55,000 clones, with around 79% as singletons. Time point denoted: pretreatment peripheral blood. The receptor was derived from a man aged 70 or older with urothelial cancer. The chain uses TRBV11-1 and TRBJ2-3; the match to TRBD2 covers 11 bases. The specimen was PBMCs, collected around atezolizumab (anti-PD-L1) treatment. The CDR3 region is CASSLLAGGTDTQYF. For the CDR3, the DNA is TGTGCCAGCAGTTTACTAGCGGGAGGCACAGATACGCAGTATTTT.